This section outlines one TCR beta chain sequence together with its context. These data come from a study of blood T cell repertoires in COVID-19. Overall study context: Researchers got acute and convalescent COVID-19 samples from the United States, Italy and Spain. From T cells, B-cell-depleted T cells, or PBMCs came the material, which was cDNA or gDNA.

Authors' analysis steps: Estimation of nucleated cell counts relied on the amplification of reference gene primers. Profiled with immunoSEQ multiplex PCR; TCRdb holds only in-frame clones, not every one. The V and J calls and the clone size are those of that table, but D and trimming were determined from the DNA. The table has around 95,000 clones, roughly 92% seen once; the top ten hold about 2.2%. This CDR3 has 16 residues. V gave up 7 bases and J gave up 8 bases; unmatched junction bases: 17. Germline CDR1 reads MNHNY; CDR2 reads SVGAGI (reference sequence). The rearrangement joins TRBV6-6 to TRBJ2-1; 7 bases agree with TRBD2. Sequences were obtained from peripheral blood. This TCR was sampled from a man aged 45 to 65 with active COVID-19. CDR3 protein: CASTPRLAGKLDEQFF. The CDR3 DNA reads TGTGCCAGCACCCCTCGACTAGCTGGGAAGTTGGATGAGCAGTTCTTC.